By sample share, the clone carrying this T cell receptor beta chain is medium-sized (0.01 to 0.1%). The antigen is undetermined. Regarding time point: cycle 4 day 1 (C4D1), after 6 weeks of nivolumab. Relapses following autologous stem cell transplantation were seen in all patients, with brentuximab vedotin exposure varying. Classifying best responses yielded complete response, partial response or progressive disease. These data originate in a study of PD-1 blockade in classical Hodgkin lymphoma. The study, taken as a whole, reports: Unlike CD8+ TCR diversity, which did not rise significantly by C4D1, CD4+ TCR diversity did. The baseline diversity of complete responders showed similarity to that of newly diagnosed patients.

The table came from immunoSEQ multiplex PCR; TCRdb's copy has only in-frame clones and leaves some out. The sample lists 15,000 to 20,000 clones; about 61% were seen once. The ends were cut back, 0 bases at V and 5 bases at J, with 12 bases in the middle. This CDR3 contains 15 residues. Germline V CDR1 and CDR2: KGHSY, FQNENV. The TCR comes from a human donor with classical Hodgkin lymphoma. Source: peripheral blood mononuclear cells (PBMCs), taken before the fourth cycle of nivolumab. The V call is TRBV16, the J call TRBJ2-3, with a weak D call TRBD2 (6 bases). CDR3 sequence reads: CASSQSGGTQDTQYF. CDR3 sequence (DNA): TGTGCCAGCAGCCAATCAGGAGGGACCCAAGATACGCAGTATTTT.